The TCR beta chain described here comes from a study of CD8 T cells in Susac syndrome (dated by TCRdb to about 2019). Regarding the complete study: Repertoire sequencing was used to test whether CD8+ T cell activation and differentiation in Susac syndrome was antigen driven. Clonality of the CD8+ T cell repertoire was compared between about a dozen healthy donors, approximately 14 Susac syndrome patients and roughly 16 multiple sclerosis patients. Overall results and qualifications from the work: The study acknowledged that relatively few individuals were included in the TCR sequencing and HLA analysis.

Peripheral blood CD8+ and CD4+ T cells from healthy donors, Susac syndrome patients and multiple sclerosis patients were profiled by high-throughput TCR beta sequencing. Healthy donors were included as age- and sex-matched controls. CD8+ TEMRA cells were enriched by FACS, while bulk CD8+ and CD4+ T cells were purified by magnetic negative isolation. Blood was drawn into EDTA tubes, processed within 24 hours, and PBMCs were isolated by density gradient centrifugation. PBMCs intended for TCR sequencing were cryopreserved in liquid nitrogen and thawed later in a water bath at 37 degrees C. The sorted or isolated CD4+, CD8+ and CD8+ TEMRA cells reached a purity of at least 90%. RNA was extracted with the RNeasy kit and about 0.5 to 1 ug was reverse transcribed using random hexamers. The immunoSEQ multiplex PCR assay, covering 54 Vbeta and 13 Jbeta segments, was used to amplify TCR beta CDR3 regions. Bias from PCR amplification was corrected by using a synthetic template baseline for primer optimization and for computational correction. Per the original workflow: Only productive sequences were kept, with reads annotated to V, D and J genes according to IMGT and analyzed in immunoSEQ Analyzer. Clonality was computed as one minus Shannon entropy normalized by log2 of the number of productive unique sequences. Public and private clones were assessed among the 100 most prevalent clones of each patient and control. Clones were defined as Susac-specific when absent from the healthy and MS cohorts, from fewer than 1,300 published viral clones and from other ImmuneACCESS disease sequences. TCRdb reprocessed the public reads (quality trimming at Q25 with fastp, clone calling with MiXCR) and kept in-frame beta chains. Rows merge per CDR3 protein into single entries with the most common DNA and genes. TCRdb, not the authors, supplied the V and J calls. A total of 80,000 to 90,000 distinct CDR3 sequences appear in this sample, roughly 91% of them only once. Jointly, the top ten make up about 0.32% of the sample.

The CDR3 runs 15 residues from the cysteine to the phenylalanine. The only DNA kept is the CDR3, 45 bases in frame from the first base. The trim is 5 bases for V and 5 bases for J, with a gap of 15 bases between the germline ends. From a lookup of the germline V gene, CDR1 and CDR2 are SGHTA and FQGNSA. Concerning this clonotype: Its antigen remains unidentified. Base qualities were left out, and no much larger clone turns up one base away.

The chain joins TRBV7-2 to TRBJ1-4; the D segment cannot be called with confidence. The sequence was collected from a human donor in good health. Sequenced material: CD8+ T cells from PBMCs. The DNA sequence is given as TGTGCCAGCAGCCAGGCCAGCGACTTGAATGAAAAACTGTTTTTT. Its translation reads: CASSQASDLNEKLFF.